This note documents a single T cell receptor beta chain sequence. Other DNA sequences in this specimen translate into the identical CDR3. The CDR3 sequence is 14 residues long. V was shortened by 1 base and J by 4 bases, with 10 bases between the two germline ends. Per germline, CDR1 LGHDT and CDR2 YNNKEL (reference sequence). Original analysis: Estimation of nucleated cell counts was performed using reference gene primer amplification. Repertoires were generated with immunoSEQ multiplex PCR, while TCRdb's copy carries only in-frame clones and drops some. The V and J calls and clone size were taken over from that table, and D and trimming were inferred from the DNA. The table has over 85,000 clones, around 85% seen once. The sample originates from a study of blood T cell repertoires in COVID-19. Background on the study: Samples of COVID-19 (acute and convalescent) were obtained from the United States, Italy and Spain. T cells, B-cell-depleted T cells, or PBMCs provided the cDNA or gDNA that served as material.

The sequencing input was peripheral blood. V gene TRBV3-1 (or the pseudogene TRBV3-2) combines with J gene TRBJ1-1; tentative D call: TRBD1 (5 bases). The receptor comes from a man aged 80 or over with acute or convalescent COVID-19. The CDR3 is CASSQGGGITEAFF. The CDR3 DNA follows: TGTGCCAGCAGCCAAGGGGGGGGGATCACTGAAGCTTTCTTT.